These 27 T cell receptor beta chains originate from one sample sequenced in a study of cytomegalovirus exposure and HLA in healthy donors. PCR used 60 Vbeta primers and 13 Jbeta primers. Only in-frame clones appear in the TCRdb table, and some are missing; sequencing was by immunoSEQ multiplex PCR. This table has about 63,000 clones, more than 70% appearing once. The sequenced sample was PBMCs. Receptor source: a woman aged 40 to 50 in good health and CMV-seropositive.

The chain has TRBV5-8 and TRBJ1-2; D not certain. This CDR3 comprises 11 residues. Germline V gene data show CDR1 as SGHTS and CDR2 as YDEGEE. With 7 bases removed from V and 2 bases from J, the gap between germline ends came to 6 bases. The CDR3 reads CASRENYGYTF. The CDR3 DNA sequence: TGTGCCAGCCGGGAAAACTATGGCTACACCTTC.

The V call is TRBV28, the J call TRBJ1-5; D perhaps matches TRBD1 (5 bases). Germline assignment: CDR1 MDHEN and CDR2 SYDVKM. There are 14 residues in the CDR3. Trimming pared 5 bases from V and 3 bases from J, leaving 11 bases between. This chain's CDR3 is CASSHDSFNQPQHF. The CDR3 nucleotides read TGTGCCAGCAGTCATGACAGCTTCAATCAGCCCCAGCATTTT.

The chain recombines TRBV18 with TRBJ2-3; 9 bases line up with TRBD1. The germline gives CDR1 KGHSH, CDR2 LQKENI. CDR3 length: 14 amino acids. J lost 4 bases, V lost 4 bases, and 3 bases had no gene match. CDR3 DNA: TGTGCCAGCTCACTCACAGGGGGCCCAGATACGCAGTATTTT. This translates into CASSLTGGPDTQYF.

The chain has TRBV7-2 and TRBJ2-2; TRBD1 matches 10 bases. Unmatched junction bases numbered 5, after V lost 4 bases and J lost 3 bases. CDR3 length: 16 amino acids. Germline V gene lookup returns CDR1 SGHTA and CDR2 FQGNSA. As DNA, the CDR3 is TGTGCCAGCAGCTCCCGGACAGGGGGGGACACCGGGGAGCTGTTTTTT. Translated, it gives CASSSRTGGDTGELFF.

This chain joins TRBV9 and TRBJ1-1, with a possible D match to TRBD1 (6 bases). Trimming took off 1 base at V and 8 bases at J, with 9 bases between the two ends. CDR1 and CDR2 from the germline V gene are SGDLS and YYNGEE. The CDR3 has 12 residues. As DNA, the CDR3 is TGTGCCAGCAGCGTAAAACAGGGAGAAGCTTTCTTT. Protein product: CASSVKQGEAFF.

This chain connects TRBV6-1 to TRBJ2-3; 7 bases map to TRBD1. V lost 4 bases and J lost 0; bases outside the gene matches: 10. There are 17 residues in the CDR3. CDR1 is MNHNS, CDR2 SASEGT, per germline. The DNA for the CDR3 is TGTGCCAGCAGTGCCCTTGAGGGGGCGCCGAGCACAGATACGCAGTATTTT. Translating gives CASSALEGAPSTDTQYF.

The V gene is TRBV7-9, the J gene TRBJ2-1; D remains unclear. The CDR3 loop spans 13 amino acids. Germline V gene sequence: CDR1 SEHNR, CDR2 FQNEAQ (reference sequence). Trimming shortened V by 3 bases and J by 12 bases, and 15 bases separated the two germline ends. The CDR3 sequence is CASSLNSAVRQFF. For the CDR3, the DNA is TGTGCCAGCAGCTTGAACTCTGCGGTAAGGCAGTTCTTC.

A note on this clone: The junction departs from germline at one end; a sequencing error may be responsible. V and J are TRBV7-9 and TRBJ2-7; the D gene is possibly TRBD1 (5 bases). This CDR3 has 15 residues. Per germline, CDR1 SEHNR and CDR2 FQNEAQ (reference sequence). DNA for the CDR3: TGTTCCAGCAGCTCATACTTCAGGGCCCCCTACGAGCAGTACTTC. Its translation: CSSSSYFRAPYEQYF.

The chain is built from TRBV6-1 and TRBJ2-3; a possible D gene is TRBD1 (6 bases). V was clipped by 8 bases and J by 4 bases, with 13 bases between them. The CDR3 loop spans 13 amino acids. CDR1 is MNHNS and CDR2 is SASEGT in the germline V gene. CDR3 protein: CASGGRVADTQYF. CDR3 in DNA: TGTGCCAGCGGGGGCAGGGTTGCAGATACGCAGTATTTT.

V and J are TRBV10-2 and TRBJ2-5; 7 bases fit TRBD1. CDR1 and CDR2 (germline): WSHSY, SAAADI. Trimming at V came to 5 bases and at J to 3 bases, leaving 3 bases not matched to a gene. The CDR3 totals 13 residues. The CDR3 loop is CASSLDREETQYF. The CDR3 DNA sequence: TGCGCCAGCAGTCTCGACAGGGAAGAGACCCAGTACTTC.

The chain employs TRBV7-2 and TRBJ1-5; D unresolved. This CDR3 comprises 13 residues. Germline V lookup: CDR1 SGHTA, CDR2 FQGNSA. Trimming cost V 1 base and J 7 bases, with 8 bases left between them. Here the CDR3 reads CASSLENGQPQHF. The CDR3 DNA is TGTGCCAGCAGCTTAGAGAACGGGCAGCCCCAGCATTTT.

This clone has just a few counts. V is TRBV6-5 and J is TRBJ1-1; the D is unclear. The germline V and J ends were trimmed by 0 bases and 1 base, with 6 bases remaining between them. The V gene's germline CDR1 is MNHEY and CDR2 SVGAGI. This CDR3 has 14 amino acids. The chain's CDR3 is CASSYSGGNTEAFF. As DNA, the CDR3 is TGTGCCAGCAGTTACTCAGGAGGGAACACTGAAGCTTTCTTT.

The chain couples TRBV5-1 to TRBJ1-3, with no clear D. CDR3 size: 19 residues. Between the trimmed V and J ends, which lost 1 base and 0 bases, there was a span of 20 bases. Germline lookup yields CDR1 SGHRS and CDR2 YFSETQ. CDR3 amino acids: CASSLLGRIGLSSGNTIYF. The CDR3 region has the DNA TGCGCCAGCAGCTTGTTGGGCCGGATCGGTCTCAGCTCTGGAAACACCATATATTTT.

This clone was observed once. The chain has TRBV6-5 and TRBJ1-4, with 10 bases identical to TRBD1. Per the germline V gene, CDR1 is MNHEY and CDR2 is SVGAGI. The CDR3 sequence is 14 residues long. V shed 6 bases, J shed 7 bases, and the junction held 5 bases outside the gene matches. As DNA, the CDR3 is TGTGCCAGCAGGAAGGGGACAGGGGTTGAAAAACTGTTTTTT. The encoded protein is CASRKGTGVEKLFF.

The chain links TRBV29-1 to TRBJ2-3, with a possible D match to TRBD2 (6 bases). Between the trimmed V and J ends, which lost 2 bases and 2 bases, there was a span of 20 bases. The CDR3 totals 17 residues. In germline, CDR1 is SQVTM, CDR2 ANQGSEA. The CDR3 bases are TGCAGCGTTGAATATTTCCCGGGGAGGCTCAACACAGATACGCAGTATTTT. This gives the protein CSVEYFPGRLNTDTQYF.

This chain joins TRBV7-9 and TRBJ1-1; TRBD1 aligns across 8 bases. Per germline, CDR1 SEHNR and CDR2 FQNEAQ (reference sequence). The CDR3 has 13 residues. V dropped 2 bases and J dropped 4; count of bases not matched to a gene: 0. The CDR3 region has the DNA TGTGCCAGCAGCTTAACAGGGGGCACTGAAGCTTTCTTT. Translation gives CASSLTGGTEAFF.

V usage is TRBV5-1 and J usage is TRBJ2-1; 7 bases are shared with TRBD1. The CDR3 has 15 amino acids. After removal of 5 bases from V and 4 bases from J, the junction contained 9 bases not matched to a gene. CDR1 SGHRS and CDR2 YFSETQ come from the germline V gene. The CDR3 here is CASSREGTAYNEQFF. The CDR3 DNA is TGCGCCAGCAGTCGTGAGGGGACAGCGTACAATGAGCAGTTCTTC.

CDR3 sequence reads: CSVGTVATGYTF. The CDR3 DNA sequence: TGCAGCGTTGGGACAGTTGCTACTGGCTACACCTTC. The chain joins TRBV29-1 to TRBJ1-2; maybe TRBD1 (6 bases). From germline, CDR1 is SQVTM and CDR2 ANQGSEA. The CDR3 is made up of 12 amino acids. Trimming took off 4 bases at V and 7 bases at J, with 13 bases between the two ends.

The CDR3 protein is CASTQPRAYSGQFF. The CDR3 DNA follows: TGTGCCAGCACGCAGCCTAGGGCTTACAGCGGGCAGTTCTTC. V usage is TRBV5-8 and J usage is TRBJ2-1; TRBD2 might be the D (5 bases). The CDR3 consists of 14 residues. V lost 6 bases and J lost 12, with 22 bases in between. Per the germline V gene, CDR1 is SGHTS and CDR2 is YDEGEE.

The rearrangement uses TRBV29-1 and TRBJ1-1; 7 nucleotides line up with TRBD1. Looked up from germline, CDR1 is SQVTM and CDR2 is ANQGSEA. The CDR3 is 12 residues long. J gave up 4 bases and V 7 bases, and 6 bases lay outside the gene matches. The CDR3 sequence: CSAEGQATEAFF. The CDR3 region has the DNA TGCAGCGCCGAAGGACAGGCCACTGAAGCTTTCTTT.

The gene calls are TRBV2 and TRBJ2-7; 9 nucleotides line up with TRBD1. The J segment lost 5 bases and the V segment lost 8 bases, leaving 16 bases of the junction unmatched. The CDR3 covers 16 residues. Germline V gene sequence: CDR1 SNHLY, CDR2 FYNNEI. CDR3 sequence reads: CASRLSLGQGIHEQYF. As DNA, the CDR3 is TGTGCCAGCCGCCTAAGCCTAGGACAGGGGATCCACGAGCAGTACTTC. The full variable domain, its missing parts supplied by reference TRBV2 and TRBJ2-7, is EPEVTQTPSHQVTQMGQEVILRCVPISNHLYFYWYRQILGQKVEFLVSFYNNEISEKSEIFDDQFSVERPDGSNFTLKIRSTKLEDSAMYFCASRLSLGQGIHEQYFGPGTRLTVT.

This chain joins TRBV5-1 and TRBJ2-2; 9 positions agree with TRBD1. V shed 4 bases, J shed 7 bases, and the junction held 11 bases outside the gene matches. The CDR3 extends over 16 amino acids. Germline V CDR1 and CDR2: SGHRS, YFSETQ. The CDR3 coding sequence is TGCGCCAGCAGCCTTAGTCCCGGGACAGGGAGCGGGGAGCTGTTTTTT. Its translation: CASSLSPGTGSGELFF.

The J gene is TRBJ1-2, the V gene TRBV7-9; TRBD1 is a possible D gene (6 bases). The CDR3 sequence is 14 residues long. Germline CDR1 is SEHNR and CDR2 is FQNEAQ (reference sequence). V shed 5 bases and J shed 4 bases, with 14 bases lying between them. The CDR3 nucleotides are TGTGCCAGCAGCAAAAACGGACAGTTCTATGGCTACACCTTC. Its protein product is CASSKNGQFYGYTF.

This CDR3 is CASSLYRQPRGEQYF. The CDR3 DNA reads as TGTGCCAGCAGCTTGTACCGACAGCCGCGGGGCGAGCAGTACTTC. The J gene is TRBJ2-7, the V gene TRBV7-2; a possible D gene is TRBD2 (6 bases). V lost 3 bases to trimming and J lost 6 bases, with 18 bases between them. Germline V gene sequence: CDR1 SGHTA, CDR2 FQGNSA. The CDR3 is made up of 15 amino acids.

The chain recombines TRBV15 with TRBJ1-4, with 8 bases identical to TRBD1. The V gene end was trimmed by 0 bases and the J gene end by 10 bases; junction bases not matched to a gene: 10. The CDR3 runs 16 residues. Germline lookup yields CDR1 LNHNV and CDR2 YYDKDF (reference sequence). In nucleotides, the CDR3 is TGTGCCACCAGCAGAGATTTGGGTGGGACAGGCGGAAAACTGTTTTTT. This encodes CATSRDLGGTGGKLFF.

The chain employs TRBV6-5 and TRBJ2-2, with 7 bases aligning to TRBD1. There are 15 residues in the CDR3. Losses at the gene ends were 3 bases for V and 8 bases for J; bases not matched to a gene: 9. Looked up from germline, CDR1 is MNHEY and CDR2 is SVGAGI. CDR3 loop: CASSYLGGTKGELFF. DNA for the CDR3: TGTGCCAGCAGTTATTTAGGGGGCACAAAAGGGGAGCTGTTTTTT.

The DNA for the CDR3 is TGTGCCAGCAGTAGCGACAGGGCGGGCTACACCTTC. It translates to CASSSDRAGYTF. The rearrangement uses TRBV6-6 and TRBJ1-2; 7 bases align to TRBD1. This CDR3 is built from 12 residues. J lost 8 bases, V lost 5 bases, and 5 bases had no gene match. Germline CDR1 MNHNY, CDR2 SVGAGI (reference sequence).